This T cell receptor (beta chain) was identified in a study of blood T cell repertoires in COVID-19. Study-level background: Sites in the United States, Italy and Spain provided acute and convalescent COVID-19 samples.

Original data processing: Amplification of reference gene primers provided the estimated nucleated cell counts. Method: immunoSEQ multiplex PCR; TCRdb's copy keeps in-frame clones and lacks some. V and J calls and clone size are those listed in that table; D and trimming were worked out from the DNA. The sample has roughly 84,000 clones; 60% to 80% are singletons. This clone was seen a few times. The CDR3 runs 17 residues. CDR1 SGDLS and CDR2 YYNGEE come from the germline V gene. With 3 bases clipped from V and 1 base from J, the junction kept 6 bases outside the gene matches. This sequence originates from a woman in her forties or fifties with acute or convalescent COVID-19. Sequencing used peripheral blood. The chain recombines TRBV9 with TRBJ1-4; 10 bases agree with TRBD1. The CDR3 bases are TGTGCCAGCAGCGAAAGGGACAGGGGATTAACTAATGAAAAACTGTTTTTT. Translating it yields CASSERDRGLTNEKLFF.